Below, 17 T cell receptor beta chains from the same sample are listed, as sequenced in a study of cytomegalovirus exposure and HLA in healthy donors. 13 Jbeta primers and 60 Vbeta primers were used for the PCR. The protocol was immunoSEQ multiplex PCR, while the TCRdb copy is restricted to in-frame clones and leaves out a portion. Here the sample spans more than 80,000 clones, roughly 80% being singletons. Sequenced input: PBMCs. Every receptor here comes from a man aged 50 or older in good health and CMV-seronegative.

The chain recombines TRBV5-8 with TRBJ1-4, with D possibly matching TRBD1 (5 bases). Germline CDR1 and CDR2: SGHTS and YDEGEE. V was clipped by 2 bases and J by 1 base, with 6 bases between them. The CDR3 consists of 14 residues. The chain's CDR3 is CASSFQGTNEKLFF. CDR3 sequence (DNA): TGTGCCAGCAGCTTCCAGGGAACTAATGAAAAACTGTTTTTT.

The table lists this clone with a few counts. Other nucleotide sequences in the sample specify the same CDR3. The CDR3 nucleotides are TGTGCCAGCAGCTTGGCCGGGGCTGGAAACACCATATATTTT. Protein sequence: CASSLAGAGNTIYF. V and J are TRBV5-4 and TRBJ1-3; unclear D gene. The CDR3 runs 14 residues. Germline lookup yields CDR1 SGHNT and CDR2 YYREEE (reference sequence). V was trimmed by 0 bases and J by 2 bases, leaving 6 bases between them.

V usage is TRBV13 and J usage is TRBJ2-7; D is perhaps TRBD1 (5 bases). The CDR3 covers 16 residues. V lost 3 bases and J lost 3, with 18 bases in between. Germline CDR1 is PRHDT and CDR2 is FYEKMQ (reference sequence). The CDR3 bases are TGTGCCAGCAGCTTCAATACAGGTAGAGAAAACTACGAGCAGTACTTC. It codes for CASSFNTGRENYEQYF.

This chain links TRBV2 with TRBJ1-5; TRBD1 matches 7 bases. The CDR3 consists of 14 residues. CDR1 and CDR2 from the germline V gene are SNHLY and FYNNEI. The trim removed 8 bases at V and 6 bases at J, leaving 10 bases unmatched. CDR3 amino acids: CASGGFRDSQPQHF. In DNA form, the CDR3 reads TGTGCCAGCGGGGGGTTCAGGGACAGTCAGCCCCAGCATTTT.

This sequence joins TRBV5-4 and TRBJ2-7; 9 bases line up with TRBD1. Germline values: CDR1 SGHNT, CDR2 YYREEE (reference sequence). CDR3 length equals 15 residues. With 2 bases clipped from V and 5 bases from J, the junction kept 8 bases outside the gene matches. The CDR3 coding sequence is TGTGCCAGCAGCTTCCCGATCGGACAGGGGAACGAGCAGTACTTC. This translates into CASSFPIGQGNEQYF.

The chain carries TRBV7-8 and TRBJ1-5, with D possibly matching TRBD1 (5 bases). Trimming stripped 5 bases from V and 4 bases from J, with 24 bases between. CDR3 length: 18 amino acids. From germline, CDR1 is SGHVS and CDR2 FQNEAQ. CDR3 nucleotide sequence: TGTGCCAGCAGCCGGGGGGTCGGATCGGAGCGAGTTAATCAGCCCCAGCATTTT. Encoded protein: CASSRGVGSERVNQPQHF.

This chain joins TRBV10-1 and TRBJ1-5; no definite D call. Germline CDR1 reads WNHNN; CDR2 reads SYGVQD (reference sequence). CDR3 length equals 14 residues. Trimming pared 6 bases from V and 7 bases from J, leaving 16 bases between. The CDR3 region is CASRAGKGNQPQHF. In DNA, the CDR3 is TGCGCCAGCAGGGCGGGGAAGGGTAACCAGCCCCAGCATTTT.

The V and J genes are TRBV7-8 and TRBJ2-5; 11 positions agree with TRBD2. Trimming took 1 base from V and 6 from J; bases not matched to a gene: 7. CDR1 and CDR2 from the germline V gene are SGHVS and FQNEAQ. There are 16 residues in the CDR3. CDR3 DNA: TGTGCCAGCAGCTTAGGTTCAGTAGCGGGGGGGCAGACCCAGTACTTC. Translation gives CASSLGSVAGGQTQYF.

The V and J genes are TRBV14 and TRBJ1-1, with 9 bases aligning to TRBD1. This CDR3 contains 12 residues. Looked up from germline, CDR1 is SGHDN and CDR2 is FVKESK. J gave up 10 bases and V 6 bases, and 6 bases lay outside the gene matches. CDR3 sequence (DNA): TGTGCCAGCAGGGGACAGGGCCCCTCAGCTTTCTTT. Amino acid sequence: CASRGQGPSAFF. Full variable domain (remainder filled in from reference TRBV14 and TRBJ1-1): EAGVTQFPSHSVIEKGQTVTLRCDPISGHDNLYWYRRVMGKEIKFLLHFVKESKQDESGMPNNRFLAERTGGTYSTLKVQPAELEDSGVYFCASRGQGPSAFFGQGTRLTVV.

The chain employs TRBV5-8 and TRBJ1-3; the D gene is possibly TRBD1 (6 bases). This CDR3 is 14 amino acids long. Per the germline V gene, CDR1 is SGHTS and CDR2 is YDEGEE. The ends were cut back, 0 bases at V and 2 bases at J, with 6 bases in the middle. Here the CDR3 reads CASSLDRAGNTIYF. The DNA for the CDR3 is TGTGCCAGCAGCTTGGACAGGGCTGGAAACACCATATATTTT.

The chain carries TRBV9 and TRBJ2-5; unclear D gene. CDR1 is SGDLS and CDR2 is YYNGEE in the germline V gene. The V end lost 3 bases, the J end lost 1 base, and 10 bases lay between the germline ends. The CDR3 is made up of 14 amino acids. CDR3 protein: CASSADTRQETQYF. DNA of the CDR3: TGTGCCAGCAGCGCAGACACCCGCCAAGAGACCCAGTACTTC. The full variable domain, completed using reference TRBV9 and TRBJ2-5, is DSGVTQTPKHLITATGQRVTLRCSPRSGDLSVYWYQQSLDQGLQFLIQYYNGEERAKGNILERFSAQQFPDLHSELNLSSLELGDSALYFCASSADTRQETQYFGPGTRLLVL.

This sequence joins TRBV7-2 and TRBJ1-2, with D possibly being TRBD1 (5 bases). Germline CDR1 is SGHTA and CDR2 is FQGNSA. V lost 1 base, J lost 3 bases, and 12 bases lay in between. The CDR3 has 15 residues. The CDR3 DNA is TGTGCCAGCAGCTTAGGGGGCGGCAGCTACTATGGCTACACCTTC. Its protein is CASSLGGGSYYGYTF.

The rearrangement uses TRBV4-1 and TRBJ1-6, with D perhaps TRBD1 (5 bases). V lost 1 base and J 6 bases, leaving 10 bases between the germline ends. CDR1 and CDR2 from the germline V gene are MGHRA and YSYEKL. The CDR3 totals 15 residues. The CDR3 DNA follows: TGCGCCAGCAGCCAAGCAGGAGGGGTTAATTCACCCCTCCACTTT. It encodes CASSQAGGVNSPLHF.

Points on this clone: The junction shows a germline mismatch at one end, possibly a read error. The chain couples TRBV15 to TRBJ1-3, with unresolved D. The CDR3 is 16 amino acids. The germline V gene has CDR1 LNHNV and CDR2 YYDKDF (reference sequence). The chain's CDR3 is CATSRGGSSSGNAIYF. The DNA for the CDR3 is TGTGCCACCAGCAGAGGAGGGTCGAGTTCTGGAAACGCCATATATTTT.

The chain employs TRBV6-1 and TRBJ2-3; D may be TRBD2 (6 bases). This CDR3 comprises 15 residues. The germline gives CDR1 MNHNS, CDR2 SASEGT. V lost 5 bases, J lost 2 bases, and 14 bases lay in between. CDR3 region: CASSPGRGNTDTQYF. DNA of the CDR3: TGTGCCAGCAGTCCCGGACGGGGGAACACAGATACGCAGTATTTT.

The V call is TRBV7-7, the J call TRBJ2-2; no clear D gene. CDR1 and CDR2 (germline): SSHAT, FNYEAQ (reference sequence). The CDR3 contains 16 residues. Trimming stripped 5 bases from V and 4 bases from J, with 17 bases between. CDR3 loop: CASSPSQVTGTGELFF. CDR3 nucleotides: TGTGCCAGCAGCCCCAGTCAAGTCACGGGCACCGGGGAGCTGTTTTTT.

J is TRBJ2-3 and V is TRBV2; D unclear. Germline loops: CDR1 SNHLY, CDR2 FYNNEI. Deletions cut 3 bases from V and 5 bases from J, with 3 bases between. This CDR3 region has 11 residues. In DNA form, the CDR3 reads TGTGCCAGCAGTGAGAGAGATACGCAGTATTTT. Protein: CASSERDTQYF.